The 10 T cell receptor beta chains in this list originate from one sample, sequenced in a study of Ad26.COV2.S vaccination and SARS-CoV-2 variants. The treatment was: about 20 received Ad26.COV2.S at low or high dose, single or two shots; 5 received placebo; per-sample allocation not given. Samples were taken on day 63 after the first vaccine or placebo injection. The method was immunoSEQ multiplex PCR; TCRdb's version includes in-frame clones alone and lacks a portion of them. The sample contains 200,000 to 300,000 clones, roughly 85% of which appear only once. Sequenced here: peripheral blood, sampled in a trial of Ad26.COV2.S vaccine versus placebo. These receptors all come from a person between 18 and 65 years old who received the Ad26.COV2.S COVID-19 vaccine or a placebo.

In its sample, this clone was seen once. The chain is built from TRBV27 and TRBJ2-6; the match to TRBD2 covers 14 bases. The CDR3 is 22 amino acids. Germline CDR1 and CDR2: MNHEY and SMNVEV (reference sequence). V lost 0 bases, J lost 2 bases, and 12 bases stayed unmatched. The CDR3 bases are TGTGCCAGCAGTTTATCGGGACACCCGGGACTAGCGGGAGTAGCTGGGGCCAACGTCCTGACTTTC. Its protein is CASSLSGHPGLAGVAGANVLTF.

The V gene is TRBV4-1, the J gene TRBJ1-2; D unclear. The CDR3 is 16 amino acids. V shed 0 bases and J shed 6 bases, with 17 bases lying between them. The germline V gene has CDR1 MGHRA and CDR2 YSYEKL. For the CDR3, the DNA is TGCGCCAGCAGCCAAGATCGCCAGGAGCCTTTCCATGGCTACACCTTC. Translating gives CASSQDRQEPFHGYTF.

Turning to this clone: This sample includes further DNA sequences coding for the same CDR3. CDR3 DNA sequence: TGCAGTGCTAGAAGGGAGACCCAGTACTTC. This translates into CSARRETQYF. The V and J genes are TRBV20-1 and TRBJ2-5; no clear D. In germline, CDR1 is DFQATT, CDR2 SNEGSKA (reference sequence). The CDR3 covers 10 residues. Trimming stripped 2 bases from V and 5 bases from J, with 3 bases between.

V gene TRBV7-6 combines with J gene TRBJ2-5; TRBD2 aligns across 8 bases. The V and J ends lost 5 bases and 6 bases, in that order; junction bases with no gene match: 14. Germline V gene sequence: CDR1 SGHVS, CDR2 FNYEAQ. The CDR3 totals 16 residues. This chain's CDR3 is CASSPRGSGALKTQYF. CDR3 coding DNA: TGTGCCAGCAGCCCGAGAGGTAGCGGGGCATTAAAGACCCAGTACTTC.

Worth noting for this clone: Other DNA sequences in this specimen translate into the identical CDR3. This rearrangement joins TRBV9 to TRBJ2-2; D unclear. V lost 0 bases to trimming and J lost 8 bases, with 2 bases between them. Germline V gene lookup returns CDR1 SGDLS and CDR2 YYNGEE. The CDR3 consists of 11 residues. The CDR3 region is CASSVAGELFF. DNA of the CDR3: TGTGCCAGCAGCGTAGCTGGGGAGCTGTTTTTT. Using reference TRBV9 and TRBJ2-2 for the parts outside the CDR3, the full variable domain is DSGVTQTPKHLITATGQRVTLRCSPRSGDLSVYWYQQSLDQGLQFLIQYYNGEERAKGNILERFSAQQFPDLHSELNLSSLELGDSALYFCASSVAGELFFGEGSRLTVL.

The rearrangement joins TRBV15 to TRBJ2-1; D is perhaps TRBD2 (6 bases). Germline lookup yields CDR1 LNHNV and CDR2 YYDKDF (reference sequence). The CDR3 has 15 amino acids. Trimming took off 1 base at V and 9 bases at J, with 16 bases between the two ends. The CDR3 region has the DNA TGTGCCACCAGCAGAGGGGAACTAGCAGTCAGTGAGCAGTTCTTC. Amino acids: CATSRGELAVSEQFF.

V gene TRBV6-5 combines with J gene TRBJ1-6; D unresolved. The germline V gene encodes CDR1 MNHEY and CDR2 SVGAGI. This CDR3 is 15 amino acids long. Trimming took 2 bases from V and 9 from J, leaving 14 bases between them. For the CDR3, the DNA is TGTGCCAGCAGTTACGATTTGGGGTTCGGTTCACCCCTCCACTTT. Protein product: CASSYDLGFGSPLHF.

This clone was recorded a few times. This chain joins TRBV10-3 and TRBJ1-3; no definite D call. The ends were cut back, 6 bases at V and 0 bases at J, with 9 bases in the middle. The CDR3 sequence is 14 residues long. Germline assignment: CDR1 ENHRY and CDR2 SYGVKD. CDR3 residues: CAIRLAASGNTIYF. CDR3 nucleotide sequence: TGTGCCATCAGACTAGCGGCCTCTGGAAACACCATATATTTT.

The chain employs TRBV6-5 and TRBJ1-5; D gene unclear. Germline V gene sequence: CDR1 MNHEY, CDR2 SVGAGI. V lost 5 bases and J lost 4, with 12 bases in between. This CDR3 spans 14 amino acids. CDR3 sequence: CASSRTVLNQPQHF. The CDR3 coding sequence is TGTGCCAGCAGTCGGACGGTATTAAATCAGCCCCAGCATTTT.

This clone was observed once. The chain employs TRBV5-6 and TRBJ2-1, with a possible D match to TRBD1 (6 bases). There are 11 residues in the CDR3. The V and J ends lost 4 bases and 15 bases respectively, with 14 bases between them. CDR1 SGHDT and CDR2 YYEEEE come from the germline V gene. The CDR3 reads CASSLGGFGFF. CDR3 DNA: TGTGCCAGCAGCCTAGGGGGATTTGGGTTCTTC.